The TCR beta chain described here comes from a study of blood T cells in healthy people across ages. Germline-derived CDR1 and CDR2 are MGHRA and YSYEKL. There are 15 residues in the CDR3. The trim removed 3 bases at V and 2 bases at J, leaving 3 bases unmatched. Combining a sample-barcoded 5' primer with a J-beta primer mix, a second PCR ran for about 6 to 12 cycles. The template-switch adaptor was a 5' adaptor with 12 random nucleotides. It tagged each cDNA molecule. One entry per CDR3 protein, called by TCRdb with MiXCR from the 5' RACE reads. The table shows some 1.6 million distinct CDR3 sequences, with roughly 32% occurring only once.

V is TRBV4-1 and J is TRBJ2-7; 11 bases map to TRBD2. This TCR was sampled from a woman aged 25 to 39 in good health. The sequencing input was blood. The CDR3 loop is CASSHLAGGPYEQYF. CDR3 sequence (DNA): TGCGCCAGCAGCCATCTAGCGGGGGGACCCTACGAGCAGTACTTC.